What follows are 30 T cell receptor beta chains derived from one specimen sequenced in a study of T-cell memory formation after mild COVID-19. TCRdb reprocessed the 5' RACE reads via MiXCR and lists one record per CDR3 protein. The sample records roughly 560,000 distinct CDR3 sequences, roughly 20% being singletons. The sample was PBMCs or a T cell subset sorted from them (not recorded which). These receptors came from an adult woman who had mild COVID-19 (a few samples of this study predate the infection). Cell type and time point are not known.

A few counts support this clonotype. The J gene is TRBJ2-1, the V gene TRBV20-1; 8 bases line up with TRBD2. This CDR3 has 11 amino acids. Germline loops: CDR1 DFQATT, CDR2 SNEGSKA (reference sequence). J gave up 13 bases and V 5 bases, and 7 bases lay outside the gene matches. The CDR3: CSAPQGLVQFF. CDR3 bases: TGCAGTGCTCCCCAGGGACTAGTCCAGTTCTTC.

This clonotype showed up just a few times. The rearrangement uses TRBV12-5 and TRBJ2-1, with 7 bases lining up with TRBD2. Per germline, CDR1 LGHNT and CDR2 FRNRAP. V dropped 4 bases and J dropped 5; count of bases not matched to a gene: 11. This CDR3 spans 16 amino acids. This CDR3 reads CASGSDSGPTHNEQFF. CDR3 nucleotide sequence: TGTGCTAGTGGTTCGGATAGCGGGCCGACCCACAATGAGCAGTTCTTC.

In its sample, this clonotype was seen a few times. DNA for the CDR3: TGTGCCAGCAGCTCCGGCAGGGGCAGCATGAACACTGAAGCTTTCTTT. It translates to CASSSGRGSMNTEAFF. The genes are TRBV11-2 and TRBJ1-1, with D tentatively TRBD1 (6 bases). Germline values: CDR1 SGHAT, CDR2 FQNNGV. The V end lost 4 bases, the J end lost 0 bases, and 15 bases lay between the germline ends. The CDR3 loop spans 16 amino acids.

The chain has TRBV7-2 and TRBJ2-1; 9 bases fit TRBD2. V lost 4 bases to trimming and J lost 6 bases; unmatched junction nucleotides: 13. Per the germline V gene, CDR1 is SGHTA and CDR2 is FQGNSA. CDR3 size: 17 residues. CDR3 nucleotides: TGTGCCAGCAGCTCCGTACGGGGTCTAGCGGGGCTCAATGAGCAGTTCTTC. Amino acid sequence: CASSSVRGLAGLNEQFF. Combining the CDR3 with reference TRBV7-2 and TRBJ2-1 gives the whole variable domain GAGVSQSPSNKVTEKGKDVELRCDPISGHTALYWYRQSLGQGLEFLIYFQGNSAPDKSGLPSDRFSAERTGGSVSTLTIQRTQQEDSAVYLCASSSVRGLAGLNEQFFGPGTRLTVL.

The chain has TRBV5-1 and TRBJ2-5, with D maybe TRBD2 (6 bases). The CDR3 extends over 17 amino acids. V lost 4 bases and J lost 5, with 24 bases in between. Germline loops: CDR1 SGHRS, CDR2 YFSETQ. In DNA, the CDR3 is TGCGCCAGCAGCGCACCGGGACCTAGAGGCAGCGGGGAGACCCAGTACTTC. Amino acids: CASSAPGPRGSGETQYF.

This sequence joins TRBV7-9 and TRBJ1-2; D possibly corresponds to TRBD1 (6 bases). This CDR3 is 16 amino acids long. Between the trimmed V and J ends, which lost 2 bases and 2 bases, there was a span of 15 bases. CDR1 SEHNR and CDR2 FQNEAQ come from the germline V gene (reference sequence). The CDR3 loop reads CASSLWGPQKNYGYTF. The CDR3 nucleotides are TGTGCCAGCAGCTTATGGGGGCCGCAGAAGAACTATGGCTACACCTTC.

This clonotype came up a few times. The V and J genes are TRBV12-3 or TRBV12-4 and TRBJ2-5; D is unresolved. CDR3 length: 15 amino acids. Trimming pared 2 bases from V and 0 bases from J, leaving 10 bases between. The CDR3 coding sequence is TGTGCCAGCAGTTTACGTGGGATTAACCAAGAGACCCAGTACTTC. As protein: CASSLRGINQETQYF.

This chain links TRBV6-2 or TRBV6-3 with TRBJ2-7; 7 bases match TRBD2. Trimming removed 0 bases from V and 3 bases from J; junction bases left unmatched: 17. The CDR3 sequence is 19 residues long. The germline V gene has CDR1 MNHEY and CDR2 SVGEGT. The CDR3 DNA reads as TGTGCCAGCAGTTACTCGGAGGTCTTTATGCGGGAGAGTTTCTACGAGCAGTACTTC. Translation gives CASSYSEVFMRESFYEQYF.

The CDR3 DNA reads as TGTGCCAGCAGCCAAACGGGACAGGGTGGCGGGGAGCTGTTTTTT. Translating gives CASSQTGQGGGELFF. The chain employs TRBV3-1 and TRBJ2-2; 9 bases are shared with TRBD1. Trimming cost V 2 bases and J 7 bases; bases outside gene matches: 5. Germline V gives CDR1 LGHDT, CDR2 YNNKEL (reference sequence). The CDR3 spans 15 residues.

A few counts support this clonotype. The chain couples TRBV7-9 to TRBJ2-5; either TRBD1 or TRBD2 may fit D (5 bases each). Trimming stripped 7 bases from V and 4 bases from J, with 16 bases between. The CDR3 extends over 14 amino acids. Germline loops: CDR1 SEHNR, CDR2 FQNEAQ (reference sequence). The CDR3 is CASMNVGVGETQYF. CDR3 DNA: TGTGCCAGCATGAACGTGGGGGTGGGAGAGACCCAGTACTTC.

V and J are TRBV4-3 and TRBJ2-1; D might be TRBD1 (5 bases). V lost 2 bases, J lost 4 bases, and 12 bases lay in between. This CDR3 region has 15 residues. Germline V gives CDR1 LGHNA, CDR2 YSLEER. The DNA of the CDR3 is TGCGCCAGCAGCCAAAGTGGACACGAATACAATGAGCAGTTCTTC. This gives the protein CASSQSGHEYNEQFF.

This clonotype was observed a handful of times. V and J are TRBV6-2 or TRBV6-3 and TRBJ2-7; 7 positions match TRBD2. The CDR3 covers 14 residues. V lost 6 bases to trimming and J lost 3 bases; unmatched junction nucleotides: 8. Germline CDR1 is MNHEY and CDR2 is SVGEGT. In DNA form, the CDR3 reads TGTGCCAGCAGCTTGCCCAGCGGGAACTACGAGCAGTACTTC. Its protein product is CASSLPSGNYEQYF.

This chain connects TRBV19 to TRBJ1-2, with 8 bases that match TRBD1. The CDR3 is 16 residues long. Germline trimming cut 3 bases from V and 4 bases from J; bases unmatched to any gene: 10. Germline assignment: CDR1 LNHDA and CDR2 SQIVND (reference sequence). The CDR3 nucleotides read TGTGCCAGTAGTATGGCGCAGGGGGCGCGTGGCTATGGCTACACCTTC. Amino acid sequence: CASSMAQGARGYGYTF.

The V call is TRBV6-1, the J call TRBJ2-2; D possibly corresponds to TRBD2 (6 bases). The length of the CDR3 is 15 residues. The germline CDR1 and CDR2 sequences are MNHNS and SASEGT. V dropped 10 bases and J dropped 2 bases, with 17 bases sitting between them. The CDR3 region is CATDSGLDNTGELFF. The CDR3 DNA sequence: TGTGCCACCGATTCGGGACTCGATAACACCGGGGAGCTGTTTTTT.

This sequence joins TRBV30 and TRBJ1-2; D is unresolved. The CDR3 runs 16 residues. V was shortened by 4 bases and J by 5 bases, with 23 bases between the two germline ends. Germline V lookup: CDR1 GTSNPN, CDR2 SVGIG (reference sequence). The CDR3 region is CAWMDSLSAESYGYTF. The CDR3 coding sequence is TGTGCCTGGATGGATTCTCTCTCTGCGGAATCATATGGCTACACCTTC.

This clonotype was counted many times. This chain connects TRBV7-2 to TRBJ2-3; D not certain. Germline V gene sequence: CDR1 SGHTA, CDR2 FQGNSA. The V gene lost 3 bases and the J gene lost 0 bases, with 7 bases spanning the gap. The CDR3 loop spans 14 amino acids. The CDR3 sequence is CASSLGISTDTQYF. DNA of the CDR3: TGTGCCAGCAGCTTGGGCATTAGCACAGATACGCAGTATTTT.

This clonotype has more than one count but fewer than ten. The chain couples TRBV20-1 to TRBJ1-6; tentative D call: TRBD1 (5 bases). The CDR3 runs 13 residues. V lost 3 bases, J lost 7 bases, and 10 bases lay in between. CDR1 and CDR2 from the germline V gene are DFQATT and SNEGSKA (reference sequence). This chain's CDR3 is CSARGTGNSPLHF. CDR3 in DNA: TGCAGTGCTAGGGGGACGGGAAATTCACCCCTCCACTTT.

The chain joins TRBV20-1 to TRBJ2-7; perhaps D is TRBD1 or TRBD2 (5 bases each). The V end was cut by 3 bases, the J end by 5 bases, with 14 bases between. CDR3 size: 13 residues. Germline V gene data show CDR1 as DFQATT and CDR2 as SNEGSKA (reference sequence). The DNA for the CDR3 is TGCAGTGCTAGGCCAGGGAGCGGCAACGAGCAGTACTTC. Translated, it gives CSARPGSGNEQYF.

This clonotype came up many times. The chain links TRBV5-1 to TRBJ2-7, with D possibly being TRBD1 or TRBD2 (5 bases each). Germline lookup yields CDR1 SGHRS and CDR2 YFSETQ. The V end was cut by 4 bases, the J end by 2 bases, with 16 bases between. The CDR3 has 15 residues. The CDR3 DNA is TGCGCCAGCAGCCCCCGGGGCAGCGGTACCTACGAGCAGTACTTC. Its protein is CASSPRGSGTYEQYF.

The J gene is TRBJ2-2, the V gene TRBV7-6, with D tentatively TRBD1 or TRBD2 (5 bases each). The CDR3 spans 14 residues. The germline V gene encodes CDR1 SGHVS and CDR2 FNYEAQ. V lost 5 bases and J lost 4, with 11 bases in between. The CDR3 sequence: CASSPKGTTGELFF. The CDR3 DNA follows: TGTGCCAGCAGCCCCAAAGGGACCACCGGGGAGCTGTTTTTT.

The CDR3 sequence: CATSDLAREGTQYF. The CDR3 coding sequence is TGTGCCACCAGTGACCTCGCTAGGGAGGGGACCCAGTACTTC. The chain joins TRBV24-1 to TRBJ2-5; 7 bases fit TRBD2. Germline CDR1 reads KGHDR; CDR2 reads SFDVKD. V shed 4 bases and J 7 bases; nucleotides not matched to a gene: 8. This CDR3 has 14 residues.

J is TRBJ2-3 and V is TRBV7-9; no definite D call. Germline CDR1 reads SEHNR; CDR2 reads FQNEAQ (reference sequence). The CDR3 covers 15 residues. V was pared by 1 base and J by 3 bases, with 11 bases between. The CDR3 region is CASSLGRRTTDTQYF. The CDR3 DNA sequence: TGTGCCAGCAGCTTAGGGCGGCGGACGACAGATACGCAGTATTTT.

This clonotype was recorded at least ten times. The rearrangement links TRBV2 to TRBJ2-5; D not resolved. This CDR3 contains 10 residues. The germline gives CDR1 SNHLY, CDR2 FYNNEI. Trimming removed 8 bases from V and 5 bases from J, with 6 bases in between. The CDR3 region is CASSRETQYF. The DNA for the CDR3 is TGTGCCAGCTCGAGGGAGACCCAGTACTTC.

This rearrangement joins TRBV7-9 to TRBJ2-1; TRBD2 matches 7 bases. V shed 6 bases, J shed 9 bases, and the junction held 14 bases outside the gene matches. In germline, CDR1 is SEHNR, CDR2 FQNEAQ (reference sequence). This CDR3 has 15 residues. As DNA, the CDR3 is TGTGCCAGCAGTCCGACAGCGGGGCCACCAGGTGAGCAGTTCTTC. It codes for CASSPTAGPPGEQFF. The full variable domain, in which reference TRBV7-9 and TRBJ2-1 provide the parts outside the CDR3, is DTGVSQNPRHKITKRGQNVTFRCDPISEHNRLYWYRQTLGQGPEFLTYFQNEAQLEKSRLLSDRFSAERPKGSFSTLEIQRTEQGDSAMYLCASSPTAGPPGEQFFGPGTRLTVL.

The CDR3 sequence: CASSRNGVPLHF. The CDR3 DNA sequence: TGTGCCAGCAGCCGGAACGGTGTACCCCTCCACTTT. This chain joins TRBV6-1 and TRBJ1-6; no reliable D call. Germline V lookup: CDR1 MNHNS, CDR2 SASEGT. The V end was cut by 6 bases, the J end by 12 bases, with 12 bases between. The CDR3 consists of 12 residues.

The V and J genes are TRBV30 and TRBJ2-1; 9 nucleotides match TRBD2. CDR1 and CDR2 from the germline V gene are GTSNPN and SVGIG (reference sequence). This CDR3 has 16 amino acids. J lost 2 bases, V lost 0 bases, and 5 bases had no gene match. CDR3 residues: CAWSVPAGGPYNEQFF. CDR3 nucleotide sequence: TGTGCCTGGAGTGTACCAGCGGGAGGCCCCTACAATGAGCAGTTCTTC. The full variable domain, completed using reference TRBV30 and TRBJ2-1, is SQTIHQWPATLVQPVGSPLSLECTVEGTSNPNLYWYRQAAGRGLQLLFYSVGIGQISSEVPQNLSASRPQDRQFILSSKKLLLSDSGFYLCAWSVPAGGPYNEQFFGPGTRLTVL.

The V and J genes are TRBV24-1 and TRBJ1-1, with D unclear. The CDR3 is 15 amino acids. Germline V CDR1 and CDR2: KGHDR, SFDVKD. The V and J ends lost 12 bases and 4 bases respectively, with 23 bases between them. The CDR3 is CAAASSGAAGTEAFF. The CDR3 DNA follows: TGTGCCGCAGCCTCATCCGGTGCTGCGGGCACTGAAGCTTTCTTT.

The rearrangement links TRBV9 to TRBJ1-2, with 8 nucleotides matching TRBD1. V dropped 0 bases and J dropped 7; count of bases not matched to a gene: 8. CDR1 is SGDLS, CDR2 YYNGEE, per germline. The length of the CDR3 is 15 residues. In DNA form, the CDR3 reads TGTGCCAGCAGCGTAGGGGCCGGACAGGGCCGTGGCTACACCTTC. Amino acids: CASSVGAGQGRGYTF.

The V call is TRBV21-1, the J call TRBJ2-7; no check of the table's D call, TRBD1, against the DNA was made. TRBV21-1 is classified as a pseudogene. This CDR3 is built from 16 residues. In DNA form, the CDR3 reads TGTGCCAGCAGCCTTCGTAAAAACAGGGCACCCTATGAGCAGTACTTC. It yields the protein CASSLRKNRAPYEQYF.

This clonotype has just a few counts. This chain joins TRBV13 and TRBJ2-2, with D perhaps TRBD1 (6 bases). The ends were cut back, 5 bases at V and 3 bases at J, with 10 bases in the middle. This CDR3 has 14 amino acids. Germline loops: CDR1 PRHDT, CDR2 FYEKMQ (reference sequence). The CDR3 DNA follows: TGTGCCAGCAGCCTCAGGGGATACACCGGGGAGCTGTTTTTT. The encoded protein is CASSLRGYTGELFF.